This paragraph reports one TCR beta chain. CDR3 length: 15 residues. Per germline, CDR1 SGHTA and CDR2 FQGNSA. The junction had 5 bases not matched to a gene; V was cut back by 1 base and J by 5 bases. This record comes from a study of lymphopenia after photon versus proton radiotherapy. Data came from immunoSEQ multiplex PCR; TCRdb stores just in-frame clones and leaves some out. The table includes 65,000 to 85,000 clones, approximately 90% detected once. Source: peripheral blood, taken from a patient treated with photon-based radiotherapy. This chain joins TRBV7-2 and TRBJ2-5, with 9 bases aligning to TRBD2. The TCR comes from a woman aged 40 to 50 with cholangiocarcinoma. DNA of the CDR3: TGTGCCAGCAGCTTAGATCGCGGGAGGGTCGAGACCCAGTACTTC. It codes for CASSLDRGRVETQYF.